Presented here are 21 T cell receptor beta chains from one specimen sequenced in a study of blood T cell repertoires in COVID-19. The repertoire was sequenced with immunoSEQ multiplex PCR; TCRdb's copy has only in-frame clones and lacks some. The table includes tens of thousands of clones, roughly 88% detected once. The source material was peripheral blood. These receptors all stem from a human donor in a cohort sampled during active COVID-19.

This sequence joins TRBV12-3 or TRBV12-4 and TRBJ1-2, with D perhaps TRBD1 (5 bases). Trimming cost V 2 bases and J 8 bases, with 12 bases left between them. The CDR3 totals 13 residues. The CDR3 DNA follows: TGTGCCAGCAGTTTACTAGACAGTGTGGGCTACACCTTC. Encoded protein: CASSLLDSVGYTF.

The chain couples TRBV10-2 to TRBJ1-3; D gene uncertain. The CDR3 has 17 amino acids. Germline V gives CDR1 WSHSY, CDR2 SAAADI. Trimming stripped 8 bases from V and 2 bases from J, with 22 bases between. The CDR3 sequence: CASLVQEDSLAGNTIYF. The CDR3 DNA follows: TGCGCCAGCCTCGTCCAGGAGGATTCTTTGGCTGGAAACACCATATATTTT.

This clone was counted once. The chain combines TRBV6-2 or TRBV6-3 with TRBJ2-7, with TRBD1 identical over 9 bases. V lost 5 bases and J lost 4; bases outside the gene matches: 6. Germline V gene lookup returns CDR1 MNHEY and CDR2 SVGEGT. This CDR3 spans 14 amino acids. Here the CDR3 reads CASSQQGALYEQYF. CDR3 sequence (DNA): TGTGCCAGCAGTCAACAGGGGGCGCTGTACGAGCAGTACTTC.

This chain uses TRBV7-9 with TRBJ1-1, with D possibly TRBD1 on 6 matching bases. The germline V gene encodes CDR1 SEHNR and CDR2 FQNEAQ (reference sequence). The CDR3 has 14 residues. Trimming removed 5 bases from V and 5 bases from J, with 15 bases in between. DNA for the CDR3: TGTGCCAGCAGCCGCACAGGGCGTGAGACTGAAGCTTTCTTT. It codes for CASSRTGRETEAFF.

The table lists this clone with a count of one. The rearrangement links TRBV18 to TRBJ2-7; D is possibly TRBD1 (5 bases). The CDR3 is made up of 14 amino acids. CDR1 is KGHSH, CDR2 LQKENI, per germline. Between the trimmed V and J ends, which lost 2 bases and 3 bases, there was a span of 11 bases. The CDR3 nucleotides read TGTGCCAGCTCACCAAACCGCAGGGACTACGAGCAGTACTTC. It codes for CASSPNRRDYEQYF.

This clone has a single count. The chain joins TRBV5-1 to TRBJ1-3, with D tentatively TRBD1 (5 bases). The CDR3 totals 13 residues. The germline V and J ends were trimmed by 4 bases and 4 bases, with 9 bases remaining between them. Germline V gene sequence: CDR1 SGHRS, CDR2 YFSETQ. CDR3 region: CASSLAGGNTIYF. The CDR3 DNA is TGCGCCAGCAGCCTTGCAGGGGGAAACACCATATATTTT.

The rearrangement uses TRBV4-1 and TRBJ2-7, with 14 bases that match TRBD2. After removal of 1 base from V and 1 base from J, the junction contained 6 bases not matched to a gene. The CDR3 contains 18 residues. Looked up from germline, CDR1 is MGHRA and CDR2 is YSYEKL. CDR3: CASSQGPGTSGGSYEQYF. The CDR3 bases are TGCGCCAGCAGCCAAGGCCCCGGGACTAGCGGGGGTTCCTACGAGCAGTACTTC.

The V call is TRBV6-5, the J call TRBJ2-5; weak D call: TRBD1 (6 bases). V was shortened by 8 bases and J by 1 base, with 11 bases between the two germline ends. CDR1 is MNHEY, CDR2 SVGAGI, per germline. The CDR3 consists of 13 residues. The CDR3 loop is CASVVGAQETQYF. The CDR3 DNA reads as TGTGCCAGCGTGGTGGGGGCCCAAGAGACCCAGTACTTC.

This clone was recorded only once. V gene TRBV30 combines with J gene TRBJ1-5; D unresolved. V lost 0 bases to trimming and J lost 6 bases, with 12 bases between them. Germline CDR1 reads GTSNPN; CDR2 reads SVGIG (reference sequence). This CDR3 has 14 residues. CDR3 nucleotides: TGTGCCTGGAGTGTAGGTGGGTCGGGTCAGCCCCAGCATTTT. Translated: CAWSVGGSGQPQHF.

The J gene is TRBJ2-4, the V gene TRBV5-5; 11 bases are a match to TRBD1. The CDR3 is 13 amino acids. Germline V CDR1 and CDR2: SGHKS, YYEKEE (reference sequence). V lost 7 bases and J lost 5; bases outside the gene matches: 2. The CDR3 bases are TGTGCCAGCGGACAGGGGGCCCAAAACATTCAGTACTTC. Translating it yields CASGQGAQNIQYF.

J is TRBJ2-3 and V is TRBV10-3; 8 bases fit TRBD2. The trim removed 11 bases at V and 0 bases at J, leaving 4 bases unmatched. This CDR3 comprises 13 residues. Germline CDR1 reads ENHRY; CDR2 reads SYGVKD. CDR3 DNA sequence: TGTGCCGTCCGGGGGGGGAGCACAGATACGCAGTATTTT. Its translation: CAVRGGSTDTQYF.

This rearrangement joins TRBV4-1 to TRBJ2-5; 9 bases are shared with TRBD2. V gave up 5 bases and J gave up 2 bases; unmatched junction bases: 12. The CDR3 length is 17 residues. Germline CDR1 is MGHRA and CDR2 is YSYEKL. CDR3 in DNA: TGCGCCAGCAGCGAAAGCCGAGCGGGGGGCGTTCAAGAGACCCAGTACTTC. It encodes CASSESRAGGVQETQYF.

The sample holds one count of this clone. In nucleotides, the CDR3 is TGCGCCAGCAGCTTGGCTGGGACAGGGGAGTACGAGCAGTACTTC. It translates to CASSLAGTGEYEQYF. This chain connects TRBV5-1 to TRBJ2-7, with TRBD1 matching 10 bases. Germline loops: CDR1 SGHRS, CDR2 YFSETQ. The CDR3 sequence is 15 residues long. The V gene end was trimmed by 0 bases and the J gene end by 4 bases; junction bases not matched to a gene: 4.

The CDR3 region is CASSQMAGTGIEAFF. The CDR3, as DNA: TGTGCCAGCTCACAAATGGCCGGGACAGGGATTGAAGCTTTCTTT. The rearrangement joins TRBV18 to TRBJ1-1; 9 positions agree with TRBD1. This CDR3 spans 15 amino acids. From germline, CDR1 is KGHSH and CDR2 LQKENI. Unmatched junction bases numbered 10, after V lost 4 bases and J lost 7 bases.

The chain recombines TRBV5-5 with TRBJ2-3; the D call may be TRBD1 or TRBD2 (10 bases each). The CDR3 totals 18 residues. The V end lost 4 bases, the J end lost 4 bases, and 25 bases lay between the germline ends. CDR1 SGHKS and CDR2 YYEKEE come from the germline V gene (reference sequence). This CDR3 reads CASSLDRGLAGASDTQYF. For the CDR3, the DNA is TGTGCCAGCAGCCTCGACAGGGGGCTAGCGGGGGCCTCAGATACGCAGTATTTT.

The chain carries TRBV18 and TRBJ1-5; D is possibly TRBD1 (5 bases). The CDR3 has 14 residues. Trimming removed 3 bases at V and 6 bases at J, with 12 bases between. The germline V gene has CDR1 KGHSH and CDR2 LQKENI. The CDR3 here is CASSPLGGSQPQHF. The CDR3 nucleotides are TGTGCCAGCTCACCTCTGGGGGGATCTCAGCCCCAGCATTTT.

This clone was observed once. This rearrangement joins TRBV7-4 to TRBJ2-7; D not resolved. Germline CDR1 is SGHVT and CDR2 is SQSDAQ. The length of the CDR3 is 12 residues. Trimming stripped 2 bases from V and 3 bases from J, with 5 bases between. DNA for the CDR3: TGTGCCAGCAGCTTAATCAGCTACGAGCAGTACTTC. Translated, it gives CASSLISYEQYF.

In the case of this clone: One end of the junction fails to match germline, which may point to a read error. The V call is TRBV13, the J call TRBJ1-2; no firm D call. The CDR3 covers 13 residues. CDR1 and CDR2 from the germline V gene are PRHDT and FYEKMQ (reference sequence). For the CDR3, the DNA is TGTGCCAGCAGCGTCCGTGTGCGGTTTCCTGGGGAGTTC. Its protein product is CASSVRVRFPGEF.

The rearrangement links TRBV11-2 to TRBJ2-5; D is possibly TRBD2 (6 bases). The CDR3 runs 12 residues. Trimming pared 5 bases from V and 9 bases from J, leaving 13 bases between. Germline V CDR1 and CDR2: SGHAT, FQNNGV. CDR3 sequence reads: CASSPATRAQYF. CDR3 nucleotides: TGTGCCAGCAGCCCCGCGACTAGGGCCCAGTACTTC.

The chain couples TRBV5-1 to TRBJ2-5, with TRBD1 as a possible D gene (5 bases). This CDR3 spans 13 amino acids. V was cut by 0 bases and J by 5 bases, with 8 bases left in between. Germline CDR1 reads SGHRS; CDR2 reads YFSETQ. CDR3 region: CASSLEGLETQYF. The DNA of the CDR3 is TGCGCCAGCAGCTTGGAGGGGTTGGAGACCCAGTACTTC. Supplemented by reference TRBV5-1 and TRBJ2-5, the full variable domain reads KAGVTQTPRYLIKTRGQQVTLSCSPISGHRSVSWYQQTPGQGLQFLFEYFSETQRNKGNFPGRFSGRQFSNSRSEMNVSTLELGDSALYLCASSLEGLETQYFGPGTRLLVL.

This clone was seen only once. The genes are TRBV27 and TRBJ1-1; D perhaps matches TRBD1 (5 bases). V lost 1 base to trimming and J lost 4 bases, with 7 bases between them. Germline V gene sequence: CDR1 MNHEY, CDR2 SMNVEV (reference sequence). The CDR3 sequence is 13 residues long. CDR3 amino acids: CASSLFRVTEAFF. The CDR3 region has the DNA TGTGCCAGCAGTTTATTCAGGGTCACTGAAGCTTTCTTT.